This T cell receptor (beta chain) was sequenced for a study of read filtering for tumor transcriptome and immune sequencing. Study at large: After DNase treatment, RNA was made into whole-transcriptome libraries. IR-seq gave about 3.5 to 10.27 million TCR reads per sample; RNA-seq gave roughly 75 to 1,400.

Sampling of bone marrow took place during active disease in every patient. From about 400 ng of RNA, a library with molecular barcoded alpha/delta and beta/gamma adaptors was made. TCRdb re-derived calls from the reads in MiXCR, one entry per CDR3 protein. The table lists tens of thousands of distinct CDR3 sequences, roughly 19% of them singletons. The V segment lost 4 bases and the J segment 4 bases; nucleotides outside the gene matches: 4. The CDR3 runs to 15 residues. Germline values: CDR1 MNHEY, CDR2 SMNVEV (reference sequence). This clonotype turned up a few times. This sequence joins TRBV27 and TRBJ1-3, with 10 bases fitting TRBD1. This clonotype originated in a donor over 35 with multiple myeloma. Sequencing input: a population of CD138-negative cells sorted from bone marrow. In DNA form, the CDR3 reads TGTGCCAGCAGTTCGCGGACAGGGGGAGGAAACACCATATATTTT. As protein: CASSSRTGGGNTIYF.